This TCR beta chain came from a study of cytomegalovirus exposure and HLA in healthy donors. Notes on the study in general: In a later analysis, HLA-C alleles had the fewest associated TCRs, DRB1 alleles the most.

Comment on this clone: The antigen is unknown.

60 Vbeta and 13 Jbeta primers were used in PCR. Assay: immunoSEQ multiplex PCR; the TCRdb copy retains only in-frame clones and omits some. The data contain 130,000 or so clones, roughly four fifths of them singletons. The length of the CDR3 is 17 residues. The germline V gene encodes CDR1 SEHNR and CDR2 FQNEAQ (reference sequence). The sequence derives from a woman aged 55-69 years in good health and CMV-seronegative. This chain links TRBV7-9 with TRBJ2-5; 7 bases fit TRBD1. The J call may be mistaken, given a closer DNA end match to TRBJ2-7. The sample consisted of PBMCs. CDR3 DNA sequence: TGTGCCAGCAGCTTCCTTCGAAGGGACAGCCGGTCCTACGAGCAGTACTTC. Translated: CASSFLRRDSRSYEQYF.